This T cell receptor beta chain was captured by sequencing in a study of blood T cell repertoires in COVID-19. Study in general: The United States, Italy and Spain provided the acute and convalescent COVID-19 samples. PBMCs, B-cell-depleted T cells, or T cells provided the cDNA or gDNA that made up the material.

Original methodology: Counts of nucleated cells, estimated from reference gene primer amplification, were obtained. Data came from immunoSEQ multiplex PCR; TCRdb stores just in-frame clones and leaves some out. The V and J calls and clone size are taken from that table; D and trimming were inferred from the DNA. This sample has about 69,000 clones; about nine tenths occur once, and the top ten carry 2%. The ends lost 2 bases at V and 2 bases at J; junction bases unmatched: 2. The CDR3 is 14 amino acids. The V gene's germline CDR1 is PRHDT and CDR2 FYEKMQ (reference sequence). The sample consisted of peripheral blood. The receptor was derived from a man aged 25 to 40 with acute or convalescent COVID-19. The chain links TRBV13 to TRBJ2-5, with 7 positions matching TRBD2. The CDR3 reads CASSLYGGQETQYF. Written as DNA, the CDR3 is TGTGCCAGCAGCTTATACGGGGGGCAAGAGACCCAGTACTTC. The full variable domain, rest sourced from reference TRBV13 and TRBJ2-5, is AAGVIQSPRHLIKEKRETATLKCYPIPRHDTVYWYQQGPGQDPQFLISFYEKMQSDKGSIPDRFSAQQFSDYHSELNMSSLELGDSALYFCASSLYGGQETQYFGPGTRLLVL.